Below, one TCR beta chain is given with its context. Its antigen is currently unknown. UMIs and a universal primer site were added when TCR cDNA was made by 5'RACE template switching. TCRdb independently ran MiXCR on the 5' RACE reads; one entry per CDR3 protein. The table records about 210,000 distinct CDR3 sequences, less than 3.5% of them present only once. The CDR3 length is 14 residues. CDR1 is SGHRS, CDR2 YFSETQ, per germline. Trimming took off 4 bases at V and 6 bases at J, with 13 bases between the two ends. The sample originates from a study of T cells after yellow fever vaccination. Background on the study: When fractions had low cell numbers, they were prepared with SMART-Seq v4 Ultra Low Input. Study-wide results and caveats: Any FACS-sorted repertoire could hold abundant clonotypes that contaminate it from the bulk population. Booster samples showed a return of most primary-vaccination clones (roughly 96% CD4, around 85% CD8).

The V gene is TRBV5-1, the J gene TRBJ1-4; possibly TRBD1 for D (5 bases). The sample consisted of CD4+ T cells sorted from PBMCs, taken 10 days after the yellow fever booster vaccination. This receptor was taken from a young man who received the YFV17D yellow fever vaccine. In DNA, the CDR3 is TGCGCCAGCAGCCCGACGGGGGGGTATGAAAAACTGTTTTTT. Residues: CASSPTGGYEKLFF.